This T cell receptor beta chain originates from a study of technical replicates of blood from several donors. The V gene's germline CDR1 is SGHRS and CDR2 YFSETQ. The CDR3 sequence is 16 residues long. V lost 0 bases and J 4 bases, leaving 14 bases between the germline ends. Sequencing was performed with immunoSEQ multiplex PCR; in TCRdb, only in-frame clones are kept and a portion is missing. The sample consists of under 95,000 clones, around 95% of them appearing once. The sample taken for sequencing was T cells isolated from PBMCs. This TCR was recovered from a human donor in good health. This rearrangement joins TRBV5-1 to TRBJ2-1; D is ambiguous. CDR3 sequence (DNA): TGCGCCAGCAGCTTGGGGAATGGGTTGGAGTACAATGAGCAGTTCTTC. Its translation is CASSLGNGLEYNEQFF.